Listed below are T cell receptor beta chains from one sample, sequenced in a study of cytomegalovirus exposure and HLA in healthy donors. This table comes from immunoSEQ multiplex PCR, and its TCRdb copy is limited to in-frame clones, with some not included. The repertoire holds roughly 100,000 clones, with 69% as singletons. Material: PBMCs. The receptors originated from a man aged 30 to 39 in good health and CMV-seronegative. Both conserved end residues are part of each CDR3. The D gene is left open where the match is weak. Some rows mark clone size as missing; the rest say once, few, many or name a class of expanded clone.

j_call | clone_size | d_call | v_call | cdr3_aa | cdr3_nt
TRBJ2-3 | - | TRBD1 | TRBV10-3 | CAISTGQGDTQYF | TGTGCCATCAGTACGGGACAGGGGGATACGCAGTATTTT
TRBJ2-7 | - | TRBD1 | TRBV27 | CASSPTVPQGSYEQYF | TGTGCCAGCAGTCCAACCGTGCCACAGGGGAGCTACGAGCAGTACTTC
TRBJ2-1 | - | TRBD1 | TRBV7-9 | CASSLRDSYNEQFF | TGTGCCAGCAGCCTCCGGGACAGCTACAATGAGCAGTTCTTC
TRBJ1-2 | - | - | TRBV4-2 | CASSQERVRSGYTF | TGTGCCAGCAGCCAAGAACGGGTCCGTTCTGGCTACACCTTC
TRBJ1-3 | - | - | TRBV5-1 | CASSLDRANSGNTIYF | TGCGCCAGCAGCTTGGACAGGGCTAACTCTGGAAACACCATATATTTT
TRBJ1-3 | - | - | TRBV7-2 | CASSASSGNTIYF | TGTGCCAGCAGCGCCAGCTCTGGAAACACCATATATTTT
TRBJ2-3 | few | - | TRBV28 | CASSLSGVDTQYF | TGTGCCAGCAGTTTGTCAGGGGTTGATACGCAGTATTTT
TRBJ2-6 | - | - | TRBV19 | CASSPPGAGANVLTF | TGTGCCAGTAGTCCGCCCGGAGCTGGGGCCAACGTCCTGACTTTC
TRBJ2-7 | few | - | TRBV7-2 | CASSFLRGYEQYF | TGTGCCAGCAGCTTCTTGCGGGGCTACGAGCAGTACTTC
TRBJ1-5 | few | TRBD1 | TRBV5-1 | CASSTGQNNQPQHF | TGCGCCAGCAGCACGGGACAGAACAATCAGCCCCAGCATTTT
TRBJ2-1 | few | TRBD2 | TRBV7-9 | CASSPSGRANEQFF | TGTGCCAGCAGTCCGAGCGGGAGGGCCAATGAGCAGTTCTTC
TRBJ2-7 | - | TRBD1 | TRBV28 | CASGTGSYEQYF | TGTGCCAGTGGGACAGGATCATACGAGCAGTACTTC
TRBJ2-1 | - | TRBD1 | TRBV11-1 | CASSRDRGVNEQFF | TGTGCCAGCAGCCGGGACAGGGGAGTCAATGAGCAGTTCTTC
TRBJ2-2 | - | - | TRBV7-2 | CASSLMRPRGELFF | TGTGCCAGCAGCCTTATGCGTCCGCGCGGGGAGCTGTTTTTT
TRBJ1-1 | - | - | TRBV6-5 | CASSRGAEAFF | TGTGCCAGCAGTCGAGGTGCTGAAGCTTTCTTT
TRBJ2-3 | - | TRBD2 | TRBV5-6 | CASSLGLAGSDTQYF | TGTGCCAGCAGCTTGGGACTAGCGGGGTCTGATACGCAGTATTTT
TRBJ2-3 | - | - | TRBV2 | CASSGTSEGGTDTQYF | TGTGCCAGCAGTGGCACTAGCGAGGGGGGGACAGATACGCAGTATTTT